The 11 T cell receptor beta chains below come from one sample, sequenced in a study of T cell responses to AZD1222 COVID-19 vaccine (dated by TCRdb to about 2021). The library was generated by the immunoSEQ multiplex PCR assay. Held by TCRdb, this immuneACCESS table contains in-frame sequences only and omits some clones. Under half of the omission traces to an unresolved V gene where checked; the cause of the rest is unknown. For this sample the table gives tens of thousands of clones, of which roughly nine tenths were detected only once. The ten largest account for 4.2% of the sample. The intended sense of this specimen's time point label: baseline before first vaccination. Sequenced here: peripheral blood, sampled on day 0 of AZD1222 vaccination. The receptors come from an adult in good health.

The chain employs TRBV7-2 and TRBJ1-6; D not resolved. The CDR3 totals 13 residues. The V end was cut by 3 bases, the J end by 11 bases, with 11 bases between. Looked up from germline, CDR1 is SGHTA and CDR2 is FQGNSA. CDR3 residues: CASSFRGNTPLHF. The DNA of the CDR3 is TGTGCCAGCAGCTTCCGCGGGAATACACCCCTCCACTTT.

This clone was seen a few times. The chain couples TRBV3-1 (or the pseudogene TRBV3-2) to TRBJ1-4; D ambiguous. Between the trimmed V and J ends, which lost 3 bases and 4 bases, there was a span of 9 bases. This CDR3 is 14 amino acids long. CDR1 and CDR2 (germline): LGHDT, YNNKEL (reference sequence). CDR3 amino acids: CASSQTTYNEKLFF. CDR3 nucleotides: TGTGCCAGCAGCCAGACAACCTATAATGAAAAACTGTTTTTT.

V usage is TRBV6-5 and J usage is TRBJ2-2; 7 bases fit TRBD2. This CDR3 comprises 15 residues. The V gene's germline CDR1 is MNHEY and CDR2 SVGAGI. Trimming took 2 bases from V and 3 from J; bases not matched to a gene: 3. The CDR3 nucleotides are TGTGCCAGCAGTTACAGGGGAGGGTACACCGGGGAGCTGTTTTTT. It yields the protein CASSYRGGYTGELFF.

The chain couples TRBV27 to TRBJ1-4; perhaps TRBD1 as D (5 bases). With 11 bases removed from V and 7 bases from J, the gap between germline ends came to 14 bases. Germline V gives CDR1 MNHEY, CDR2 SMNVEV (reference sequence). CDR3 size: 12 residues. The CDR3 DNA is TGTGCCTTCACCCAGGGAGGTGAAAAACTGTTTTTT. It yields the protein CAFTQGGEKLFF.

The rearrangement links TRBV11-3 to TRBJ1-1; TRBD1 might be the D (6 bases). V gave up 8 bases and J gave up 2 bases, with 12 bases separating them. The germline CDR1 and CDR2 sequences are SGHNT and YENEEA. There are 13 residues in the CDR3. CDR3 residues: CASGDILNTEAFF. The CDR3 DNA sequence: TGTGCCAGCGGGGACATATTAAACACTGAAGCTTTCTTT.

This clone showed up just a few times. The J gene is TRBJ1-1, the V gene TRBV7-9, with 8 bases aligning to TRBD1. V shed 5 bases, J shed 5 bases, and the junction held 10 bases outside the gene matches. The germline V gene encodes CDR1 SEHNR and CDR2 FQNEAQ (reference sequence). CDR3 length: 15 residues. The CDR3 DNA reads as TGTGCCAGCAGCCCCCTGACAGGGGAGTCAACTGAAGCTTTCTTT. Its translation: CASSPLTGESTEAFF.

This CDR3 is CASSLRDRDRAFF. CDR3 coding DNA: TGTGCCAGCAGCCTCCGGGACAGAGATCGGGCTTTCTTT. The chain joins TRBV7-2 to TRBJ1-1, with 7 bases fitting TRBD1. The germline CDR1 and CDR2 sequences are SGHTA and FQGNSA. The J segment lost 11 bases and the V segment lost 5 bases, leaving 11 bases of the junction unmatched. The CDR3 consists of 13 residues.

The chain recombines TRBV5-1 with TRBJ2-7, with D perhaps TRBD1 or TRBD2 (5 bases each). Trimming left V 4 bases short and J 4 bases short, with 18 bases between. This CDR3 comprises 15 residues. Germline V lookup: CDR1 SGHRS, CDR2 YFSETQ. Here the CDR3 reads CASSQGPGPSYEQYF. Here the CDR3 DNA reads TGCGCCAGCAGCCAGGGACCGGGACCTAGTTACGAGCAGTACTTC.

In regard to this clone: Within the sample, other DNA sequences also encode this same CDR3. The rearrangement links TRBV5-1 to TRBJ1-1; no clear D. This CDR3 is 14 amino acids long. Looked up from germline, CDR1 is SGHRS and CDR2 is YFSETQ. Trimming cost V 4 bases and J 1 base, with 11 bases left between them. CDR3 coding DNA: TGCGCCAGCAGCCCGAGGACGGGGAACACTGAAGCTTTCTTT. Its protein is CASSPRTGNTEAFF. The whole variable domain, remainder taken from reference TRBV5-1 and TRBJ1-1, is KAGVTQTPRYLIKTRGQQVTLSCSPISGHRSVSWYQQTPGQGLQFLFEYFSETQRNKGNFPGRFSGRQFSNSRSEMNVSTLELGDSALYLCASSPRTGNTEAFFGQGTRLTVV.

V usage is TRBV12-5 and J usage is TRBJ2-3, with a tentative D call TRBD1 (6 bases). Trimming took 4 bases from V and 0 from J, leaving 11 bases between them. The CDR3 length is 15 residues. Germline values: CDR1 LGHNT, CDR2 FRNRAP. The CDR3: CASGSDSASTDTQYF. CDR3 in DNA: TGTGCTAGTGGTTCGGACAGTGCTAGCACAGATACGCAGTATTTT.

J is TRBJ1-6 and V is TRBV5-1; TRBD1 matches 7 bases. V trimming: 2 bases; J trimming: 5 bases; junction bases outside the gene matches: 1. Per germline, CDR1 SGHRS and CDR2 YFSETQ. The CDR3 has 14 residues. CDR3 loop: CASSFQGDNSPLHF. For the CDR3, the DNA is TGCGCCAGCAGCTTCCAGGGGGATAATTCACCCCTCCACTTT.